A selection of T cell receptor beta chains follows, all from one sample in a study of blood T cell repertoires in COVID-19. Using immunoSEQ multiplex PCR, the repertoire was profiled, and TCRdb retains in-frame clones only, with some absent. The data contain some 200,000 clones, 70% to 90% of them singletons. The sample taken for sequencing was PBMCs or T cells enriched from blood (not recorded which). Source of these receptors: a woman aged 40 to 55 with acute COVID-19. Each CDR3 is given with its conserved first and last residue. The D gene is left open where the match is weak. The size entry is marked missing in some rows and otherwise reads once, few, many or a size class.

TGTGCCAGCAGTTCCCTAGCGGGAGAAGGAATTGGCTACGAGCAGTACTTC CASSSLAGEGIGYEQYF TRBD2 - TRBJ2-7 TRBV28
TGTGCCAGCAGCTTAGGAGGGCCCGGAGAGACCCAGTACTTC CASSLGGPGETQYF - few TRBJ2-5 TRBV7-9
TGTGCCAGCGGCCAGCGGGACAGGGGCGCAGATACGCAGTATTTT CASGQRDRGADTQYF TRBD1 - TRBJ2-3 TRBV6-5
TGTGCCAGCAGTCGGGACAACGCCTACGAGCAGTACTTC CASSRDNAYEQYF - - TRBJ2-7 TRBV7-9
TGTGCCAGCAGCAGAACAGGGGGCGAACCACCAGATACGCAGTATTTT CASSRTGGEPPDTQYF TRBD1 once TRBJ2-3 TRBV7-3
TGTGCCAGCAGCACTAGCCGCCTGACAGGGCGCTCTGGAAACACCATATATTTT CASSTSRLTGRSGNTIYF TRBD1 few TRBJ1-3 TRBV28
TGTGCCAGCAGTTTACTGGGCGGGGACTACAATGAGCAGTTCTTC CASSLLGGDYNEQFF - - TRBJ2-1 TRBV27
TGTGCCAGCAGTTCGGGACAGTTCACAGATACGCAGTATTTT CASSSGQFTDTQYF TRBD1 - TRBJ2-3 TRBV27
TGTGCCAGTGCAGGGGGGCGACTACTAGACACTGAAGCTTTCTTT CASAGGRLLDTEAFF TRBD1 once TRBJ1-1 TRBV19
TGTGCCAGCAGCCAAACCCGCTTGGGAGGGGAAGCTTTCTTT CASSQTRLGGEAFF - - TRBJ1-1 TRBV14
TGCGCCAGCAGCTTGGTTACAGGGAGCAATCAGCCCCAGCATTTT CASSLVTGSNQPQHF - once TRBJ1-5 TRBV5-1
TGCAGCGTTGGGGCACCCGGCTCTGGAAACACCATATATTTT CSVGAPGSGNTIYF - once TRBJ1-3 TRBV29-1
TGCGCCAGCAGAGGGGCCCAGAACACCGGGGAGCTGTTTTTT CASRGAQNTGELFF - - TRBJ2-2 TRBV5-1
TGTGCCACCAGTGATCCCGGAGCGGGAGCTATTAATGAGCAGTTCTTC CATSDPGAGAINEQFF TRBD2 - TRBJ2-1 TRBV24-1
TGTGCCAGCAGTGCTCGAGGGACTCTTTCTCTCGGAAACACCATATATTTT CASSARGTLSLGNTIYF - - TRBJ1-3 TRBV6-1
TGTGCCAGCAGCTTAGCCGGGACAGGGAACACCGGGGAGCTGTTTTTT CASSLAGTGNTGELFF TRBD1 - TRBJ2-2 TRBV7-9
TGCAGCGTTTTCCGCCGGGACTTATTTTACAATGAGCAGTTCTTC CSVFRRDLFYNEQFF - - TRBJ2-1 TRBV29-1
TGTGCCACCAGCCCCTTGCGCTCTGGGGCCAACGTCCTGACTTTC CATSPLRSGANVLTF - - TRBJ2-6 TRBV15
TGTGCCAGTAGTATGCGAGGGACAGGGGGATCGGACACCGGGGAGCTGTTTTTT CASSMRGTGGSDTGELFF TRBD1 - TRBJ2-2 TRBV19
TGTGCCAGCTGGGGACAGGACCACAATGAGCAGTTCTTC CASWGQDHNEQFF TRBD1 - TRBJ2-1 TRBV2
TGTGCCAGTAGTGGTGGGAGCTCCTATAATTCACCCCTCCACTTT CASSGGSSYNSPLHF - - TRBJ1-6 TRBV19
TGCGCCAGCAGTGACAACCCGGGGATCACTGAAGCTTTCTTT CASSDNPGITEAFF - - TRBJ1-1 TRBV10-2
TGTGCCAGCAGCACACGGGACAGGGGATCCACTGAAGCTTTCTTT CASSTRDRGSTEAFF TRBD1 few TRBJ1-1 TRBV11-2
TGTGCCAGTAGCGAAATCTTTGGGAGCGGGGCACCCCTCCACTTT CASSEIFGSGAPLHF - - TRBJ1-6 TRBV19
TGTGCCAGCAGTCCGGGACAGGTTACCTCTGGCACAGATACGCAGTATTTT CASSPGQVTSGTDTQYF TRBD1 - TRBJ2-3 TRBV6-6
TGTGCCAGTAGGATTCAGGGTCGTGGCTACACCTTC CASRIQGRGYTF - - TRBJ1-2 TRBV19
TGTGCCAGCAGTTACGATTCTGGCGGCCGGTACCAGTACTTC CASSYDSGGRYQYF - - TRBJ2-5 TRBV6-5
TGTGCCAGCAGCTTAGTAGGTACAGACCAAGAGACCCAGTACTTC CASSLVGTDQETQYF - once TRBJ2-5 TRBV7-8
TGTGCCAGCAGCCAAGAGGCAGGGTACTCACCCCTCCACTTT CASSQEAGYSPLHF - once TRBJ1-6 TRBV3-1/TRBV3-2
TGCAGCGTTGGCGGAGCAGTGAACACTGAAGCTTTCTTT CSVGGAVNTEAFF - - TRBJ1-1 TRBV29-1
TGCGCCAGCAGCCAATCGGGACTAGCGGGAGGCTGGAACACCGGGGAGCTGTTTTTT CASSQSGLAGGWNTGELFF TRBD2 - TRBJ2-2 TRBV4-3